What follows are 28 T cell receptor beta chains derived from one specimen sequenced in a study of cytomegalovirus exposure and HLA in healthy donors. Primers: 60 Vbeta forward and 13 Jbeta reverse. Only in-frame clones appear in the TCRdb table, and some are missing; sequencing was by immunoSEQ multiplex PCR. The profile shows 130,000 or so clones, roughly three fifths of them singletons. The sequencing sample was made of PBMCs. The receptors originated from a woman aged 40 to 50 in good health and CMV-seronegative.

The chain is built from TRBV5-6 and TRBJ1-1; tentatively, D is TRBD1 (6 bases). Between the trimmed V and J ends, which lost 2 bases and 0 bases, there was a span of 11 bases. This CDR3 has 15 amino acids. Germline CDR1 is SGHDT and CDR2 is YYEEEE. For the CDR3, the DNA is TGTGCCAGCAGCTTATTGCAGGGGATGAACACTGAAGCTTTCTTT. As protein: CASSLLQGMNTEAFF.

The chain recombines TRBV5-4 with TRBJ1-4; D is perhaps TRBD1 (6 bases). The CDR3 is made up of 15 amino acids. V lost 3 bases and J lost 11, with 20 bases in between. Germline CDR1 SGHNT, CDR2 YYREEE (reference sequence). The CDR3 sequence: CASSSGRQKGGKLFF. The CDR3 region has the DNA TGTGCCAGCAGCTCCGGCCGACAAAAAGGGGGTAAACTGTTTTTT. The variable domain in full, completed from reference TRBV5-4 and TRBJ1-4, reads ETGVTQSPTHLIKTRGQQVTLRCSSQSGHNTVSWYQQALGQGPQFIFQYYREEENGRGNFPPRFSGLQFPNYSSELNVNALELDDSALYLCASSSGRQKGGKLFFGSGTQLSVL.

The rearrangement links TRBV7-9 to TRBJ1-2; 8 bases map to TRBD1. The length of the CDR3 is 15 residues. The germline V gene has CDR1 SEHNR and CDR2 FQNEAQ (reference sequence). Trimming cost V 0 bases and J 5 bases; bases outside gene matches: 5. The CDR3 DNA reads TGTGCCAGCAGCTTAGCGATACAGGGGGGATATGGCTACACCTTC. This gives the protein CASSLAIQGGYGYTF.

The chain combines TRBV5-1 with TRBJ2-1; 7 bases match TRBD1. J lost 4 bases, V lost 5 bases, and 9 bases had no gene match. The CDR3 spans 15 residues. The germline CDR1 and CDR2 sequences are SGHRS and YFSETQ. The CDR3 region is CASRTGTAVYNEQFF. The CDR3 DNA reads TGCGCCAGCAGAACCGGGACAGCGGTGTACAATGAGCAGTTCTTC.

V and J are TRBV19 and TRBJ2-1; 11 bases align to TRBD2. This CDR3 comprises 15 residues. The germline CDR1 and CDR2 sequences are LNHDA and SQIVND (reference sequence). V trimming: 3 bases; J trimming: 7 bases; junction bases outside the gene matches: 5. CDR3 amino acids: CASSIGPSGGNEQFF. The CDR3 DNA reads TGTGCCAGTAGTATTGGGCCTAGCGGGGGGAATGAGCAGTTCTTC.

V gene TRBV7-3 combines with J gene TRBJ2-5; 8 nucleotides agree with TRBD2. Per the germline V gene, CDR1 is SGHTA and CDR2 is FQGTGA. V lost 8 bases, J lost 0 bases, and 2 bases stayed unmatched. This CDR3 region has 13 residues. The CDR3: CASAGGNQETQYF. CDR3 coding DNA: TGTGCCAGCGCGGGGGGTAACCAAGAGACCCAGTACTTC.

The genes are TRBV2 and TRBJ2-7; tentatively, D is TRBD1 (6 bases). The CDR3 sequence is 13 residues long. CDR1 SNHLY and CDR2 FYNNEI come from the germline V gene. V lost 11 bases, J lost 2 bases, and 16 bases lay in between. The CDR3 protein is CAGSGDGAYEQYF. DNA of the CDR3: TGTGCCGGATCAGGGGATGGGGCCTACGAGCAGTACTTC.

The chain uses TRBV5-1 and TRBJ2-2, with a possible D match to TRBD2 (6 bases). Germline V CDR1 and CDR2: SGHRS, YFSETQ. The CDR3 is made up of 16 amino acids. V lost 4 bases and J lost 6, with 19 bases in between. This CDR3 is CASSIDPGTPPGELFF. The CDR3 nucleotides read TGCGCCAGCAGCATAGACCCCGGGACTCCCCCCGGGGAGCTGTTTTTT.

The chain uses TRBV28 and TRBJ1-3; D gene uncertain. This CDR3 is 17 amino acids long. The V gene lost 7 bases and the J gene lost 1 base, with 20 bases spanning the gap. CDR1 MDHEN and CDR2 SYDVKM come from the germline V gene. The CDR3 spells CASKRRLTLLSGNTIYF. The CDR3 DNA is TGTGCCAGCAAAAGGCGACTTACTTTACTTTCTGGAAACACCATATATTTT.

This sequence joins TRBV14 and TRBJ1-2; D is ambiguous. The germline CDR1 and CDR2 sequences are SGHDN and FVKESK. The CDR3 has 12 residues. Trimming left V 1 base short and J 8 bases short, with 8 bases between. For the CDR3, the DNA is TGTGCCAGCAGCCAAGGAGCGGAGGGCTACACCTTC. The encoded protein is CASSQGAEGYTF.

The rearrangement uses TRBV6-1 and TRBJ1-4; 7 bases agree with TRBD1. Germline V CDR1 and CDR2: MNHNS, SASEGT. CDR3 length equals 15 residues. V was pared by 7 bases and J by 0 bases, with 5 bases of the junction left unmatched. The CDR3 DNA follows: TGTGCCAGCACCGGACAGGCTCCAACTAATGAAAAACTGTTTTTT. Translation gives CASTGQAPTNEKLFF.

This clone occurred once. This chain's CDR3 is CASGRGTYQETQYF. CDR3 nucleotides: TGTGCCAGCGGCCGGGGGACGTACCAAGAGACCCAGTACTTC. V gene TRBV2 combines with J gene TRBJ2-5; maybe TRBD2 (6 bases). This CDR3 is built from 14 residues. In germline, CDR1 is SNHLY, CDR2 FYNNEI. V was clipped by 8 bases and J by 0 bases, with 13 bases between them.

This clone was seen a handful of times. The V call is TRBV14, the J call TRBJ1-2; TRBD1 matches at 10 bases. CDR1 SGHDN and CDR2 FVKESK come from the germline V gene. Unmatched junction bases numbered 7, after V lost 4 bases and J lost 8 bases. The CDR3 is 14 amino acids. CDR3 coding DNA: TGTGCCAGCAGCCGGGACAGGGGACGTGGGGGCTACACCTTC. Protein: CASSRDRGRGGYTF.

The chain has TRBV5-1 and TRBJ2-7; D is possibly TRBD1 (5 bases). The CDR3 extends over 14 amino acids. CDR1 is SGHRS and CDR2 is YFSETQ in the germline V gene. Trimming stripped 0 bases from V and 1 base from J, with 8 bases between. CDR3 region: CASSLDRISYEQYF. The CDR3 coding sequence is TGCGCCAGCAGCTTGGACAGGATATCCTACGAGCAGTACTTC. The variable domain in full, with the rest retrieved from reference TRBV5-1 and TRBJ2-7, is KAGVTQTPRYLIKTRGQQVTLSCSPISGHRSVSWYQQTPGQGLQFLFEYFSETQRNKGNFPGRFSGRQFSNSRSEMNVSTLELGDSALYLCASSLDRISYEQYFGPGTRLTVT.

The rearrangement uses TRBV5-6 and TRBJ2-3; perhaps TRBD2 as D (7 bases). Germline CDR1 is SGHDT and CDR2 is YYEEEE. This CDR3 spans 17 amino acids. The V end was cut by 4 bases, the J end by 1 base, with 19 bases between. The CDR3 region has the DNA TGTGCCAGCAGCCCTGTAAGGGGGGGTAAGGGCACAGATACGCAGTATTTT. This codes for CASSPVRGGKGTDTQYF.

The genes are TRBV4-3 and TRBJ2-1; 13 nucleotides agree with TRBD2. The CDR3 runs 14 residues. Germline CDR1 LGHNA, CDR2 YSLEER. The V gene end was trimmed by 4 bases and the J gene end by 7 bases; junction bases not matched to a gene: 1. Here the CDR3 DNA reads TGCGCCAGCAGCCGACTAGCGGGGGGTAATGAGCAGTTCTTC. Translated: CASSRLAGGNEQFF.

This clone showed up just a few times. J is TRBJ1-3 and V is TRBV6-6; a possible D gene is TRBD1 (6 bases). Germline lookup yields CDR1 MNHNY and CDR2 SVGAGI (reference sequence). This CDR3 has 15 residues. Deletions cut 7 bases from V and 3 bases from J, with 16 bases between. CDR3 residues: CASTSMVRGGNTIYF. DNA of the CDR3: TGTGCCAGCACCTCTATGGTCAGGGGTGGAAACACCATATATTTT.

CDR3 DNA: TGTGCCAGCAGCCCTGGAGGTCCGAGGGATAACTATGGCTACACCTTC. Residues: CASSPGGPRDNYGYTF. The chain is built from TRBV7-8 and TRBJ1-2; no clear D gene. The ends were cut back, 5 bases at V and 1 base at J, with 17 bases in the middle. This CDR3 is 16 amino acids long. Germline assignment: CDR1 SGHVS and CDR2 FQNEAQ.

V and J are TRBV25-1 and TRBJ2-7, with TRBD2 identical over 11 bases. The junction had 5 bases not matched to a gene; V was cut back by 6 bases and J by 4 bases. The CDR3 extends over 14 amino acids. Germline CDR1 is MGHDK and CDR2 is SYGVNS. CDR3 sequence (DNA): TGTGCCAGCAGGCAGACTAGCGGGACTTACGAGCAGTACTTC. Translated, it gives CASRQTSGTYEQYF.

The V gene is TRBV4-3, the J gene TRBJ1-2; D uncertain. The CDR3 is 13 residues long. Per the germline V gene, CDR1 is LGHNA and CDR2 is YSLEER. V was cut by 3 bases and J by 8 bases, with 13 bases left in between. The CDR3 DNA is TGCGCCAGCAGCCAGGTCCCCACGGGAGGCTACACCTTC. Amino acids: CASSQVPTGGYTF.

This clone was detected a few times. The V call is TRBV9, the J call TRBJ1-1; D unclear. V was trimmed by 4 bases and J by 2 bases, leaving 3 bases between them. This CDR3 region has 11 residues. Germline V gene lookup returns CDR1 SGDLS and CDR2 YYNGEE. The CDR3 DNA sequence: TGTGCCAGCAGCTCAAACACTGAAGCTTTCTTT. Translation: CASSSNTEAFF.

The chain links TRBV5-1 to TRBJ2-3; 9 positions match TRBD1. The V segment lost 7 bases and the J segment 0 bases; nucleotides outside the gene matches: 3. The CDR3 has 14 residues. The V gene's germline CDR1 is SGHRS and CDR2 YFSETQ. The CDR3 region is CASQGTGSTDTQYF. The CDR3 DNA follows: TGCGCCAGCCAGGGGACAGGGAGCACAGATACGCAGTATTTT.

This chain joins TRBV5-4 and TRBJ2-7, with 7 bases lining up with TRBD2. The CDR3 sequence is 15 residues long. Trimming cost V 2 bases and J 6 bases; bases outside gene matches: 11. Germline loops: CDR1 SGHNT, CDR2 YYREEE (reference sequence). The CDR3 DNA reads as TGTGCCAGCAGCTTCGGGGGGTCCCCCACTGGCGAGCAGTACTTC. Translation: CASSFGGSPTGEQYF. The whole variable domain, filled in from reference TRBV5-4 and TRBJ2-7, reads ETGVTQSPTHLIKTRGQQVTLRCSSQSGHNTVSWYQQALGQGPQFIFQYYREEENGRGNFPPRFSGLQFPNYSSELNVNALELDDSALYLCASSFGGSPTGEQYFGPGTRLTVT.

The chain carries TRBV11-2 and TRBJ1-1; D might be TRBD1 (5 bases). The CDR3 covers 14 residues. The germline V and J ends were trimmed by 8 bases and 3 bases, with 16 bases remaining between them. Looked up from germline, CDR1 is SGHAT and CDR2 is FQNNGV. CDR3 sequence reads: CASGVLGLDTEAFF. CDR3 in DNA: TGTGCCAGCGGAGTCCTGGGACTGGACACTGAAGCTTTCTTT.

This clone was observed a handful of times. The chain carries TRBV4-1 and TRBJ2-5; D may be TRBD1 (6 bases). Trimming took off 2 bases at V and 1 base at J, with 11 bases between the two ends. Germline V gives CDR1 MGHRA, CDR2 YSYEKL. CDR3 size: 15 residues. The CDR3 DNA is TGCGCCAGCAGCCAAACAGCAGGGGCCCAAGAGACCCAGTACTTC. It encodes CASSQTAGAQETQYF.

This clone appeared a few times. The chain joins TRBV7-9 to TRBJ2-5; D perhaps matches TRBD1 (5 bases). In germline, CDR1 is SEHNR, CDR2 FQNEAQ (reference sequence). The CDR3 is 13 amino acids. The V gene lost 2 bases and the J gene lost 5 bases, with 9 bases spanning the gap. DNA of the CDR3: TGTGCCAGCAGCTTACGACAGCACGAGACCCAGTACTTC. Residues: CASSLRQHETQYF. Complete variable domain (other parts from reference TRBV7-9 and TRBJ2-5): DTGVSQNPRHKITKRGQNVTFRCDPISEHNRLYWYRQTLGQGPEFLTYFQNEAQLEKSRLLSDRFSAERPKGSFSTLEIQRTEQGDSAMYLCASSLRQHETQYFGPGTRLLVL.

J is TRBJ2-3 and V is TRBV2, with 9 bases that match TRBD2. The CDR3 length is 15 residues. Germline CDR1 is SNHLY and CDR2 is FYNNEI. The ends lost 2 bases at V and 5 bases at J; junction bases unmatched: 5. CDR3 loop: CASSESAGGGDTQYF. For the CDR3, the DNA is TGTGCCAGCAGTGAATCAGCGGGGGGAGGAGATACGCAGTATTTT. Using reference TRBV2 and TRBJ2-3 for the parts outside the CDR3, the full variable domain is EPEVTQTPSHQVTQMGQEVILRCVPISNHLYFYWYRQILGQKVEFLVSFYNNEISEKSEIFDDQFSVERPDGSNFTLKIRSTKLEDSAMYFCASSESAGGGDTQYFGPGTRLTVL.

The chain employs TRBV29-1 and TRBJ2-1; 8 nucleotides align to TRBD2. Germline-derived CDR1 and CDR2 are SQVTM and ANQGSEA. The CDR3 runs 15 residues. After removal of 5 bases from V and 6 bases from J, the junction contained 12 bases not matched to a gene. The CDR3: CSVYGGGTDINEQFF. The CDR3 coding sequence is TGCAGCGTTTACGGCGGGGGGACTGATATCAATGAGCAGTTCTTC.